This TCR beta chain was retrieved from a study of T cells in Graves' hyperthyroidism and ophthalmopathy. Study in general: Peripheral blood collection took place at initial diagnosis, before any treatment.

Study-wide points: Among clonotypes expanded in thyroid above 0.001, most were also found in blood.

What was amplified from RNA transcripts were TCR beta CDR3 regions. With the HTBI primer set, the TCR CDR3 went through a first round of RT-PCR. TCRdb ran MiXCR on the multiplex PCR reads and lists one entry per CDR3 protein. The sample carries over 550,000 distinct CDR3 sequences, 16% recorded once. Concerning this clonotype itself: Its antigen is unidentified.

CDR3 length: 16 residues. V dropped 0 bases and J dropped 5 bases, with 16 bases sitting between them. CDR1 is MNHNY, CDR2 SVGAGI, per germline (reference sequence). Exclusion criteria comprised uncontrolled infection, other autoimmune disease, pregnancy or lactation. Together with thyroid ultrasound, orbital computed tomography, serum thyroxine and TRAb, clinical symptoms were used for diagnoses. The chain carries TRBV6-6 and TRBJ2-5; D is perhaps TRBD1 or TRBD2 (6 bases each). Sequenced sample: blood. This clonotype originated in a woman aged 18 to 35 with Graves' hyperthyroidism. The CDR3 loop reads CASSYSIWGAGETQYF. Here the CDR3 DNA reads TGTGCCAGCAGTTACTCGATATGGGGGGCGGGGGAGACCCAGTACTTC.